This T cell receptor beta chain was obtained from a study of blood T cell repertoires in COVID-19. Clones were sequenced by immunoSEQ multiplex PCR, and TCRdb holds only the in-frame ones, with some missing. This table has roughly 250,000 clones, 70% to 90% appearing once. The sequenced sample was peripheral blood. The TCR comes from a woman aged 60-70 years with active or convalescent COVID-19.

The CDR3 region has the DNA TGTGCCAGCAGCTTAAGACAGGGGAGCACAGATACGCAGTATTTT. Residues: CASSLRQGSTDTQYF. The V and J genes are TRBV11-3 and TRBJ2-3, with 8 bases that match TRBD1. V trimming: 2 bases; J trimming: 0 bases; junction bases outside the gene matches: 1. The CDR3 runs 15 residues. CDR1 and CDR2 from the germline V gene are SGHNT and YENEEA.